The sequence of this T cell receptor (beta chain) was determined in a study of cytomegalovirus exposure and HLA in healthy donors (dated by TCRdb to about 2017). For context, the study as a whole: According to a later analysis, the roughly 130 validation repertoires were produced on the same platform as the 666 repertoires of the first cohort. The study was designed to test whether signatures of past pathogen exposure could be identified by cataloging public T cell receptors. Besides the first cohort of roughly 700 subjects, a separate validation cohort made up of over 100 different subjects was used. The study combined high-throughput TCR immunosequencing, statistical association of individual TCRs with disease status, and machine learning to predict cytomegalovirus infection status.

Regarding this clone: Its antigen is unknown. No much larger clone exists at a distance of one base, and base qualities are not known.

The library was built by means of the immunoSEQ multiplex PCR assay. As for the original processing: A statistical classification framework was developed to diagnose cytomegalovirus status using the catalog of TCR beta chain sequences. TCRdb took this table from immuneACCESS and kept in-frame rearrangements with V and J called. Such tables lack part of the clones; where checked against another copy, unresolved V genes explain under half of the gap, and the rest is unexplained. V and J calls and clone size follow that table, whereas D and trimming were derived from the DNA. For this sample the table gives 190,000 or so clones, of which about 80% were detected only once. The leading ten clones occupy under 3.5% of the sample. The research as a whole found: A later analysis found that TCRs clustered in the first cohort also tended to co-occur in the approximately 120 validation repertoires, with approximately 95% of cluster scores above 0. A total of some 180 TCR beta chains were listed by the study as associated with cytomegalovirus. The classifier was reported to diagnose cytomegalovirus status with high specificity and sensitivity in both the original cohort and the validation cohort. In vitro tests confirmed that a few of the cytomegalovirus-associated TCR beta chains recognize cytomegalovirus antigens. All 110 or so repertoires were used to score co-occurrence in the validation cohort in a later analysis, because that analysis had no HLA typing for the cohort. The authors suggested that the approach could potentially be generalized to other disease states and immunological phenotypes. Most TCR sequences were observed very rarely across donors, whereas some public TCRs were present in many individuals.

Donors formed part of the validation cohort, which comprised 120 or so subjects and was distinct from the first cohort of fewer than 750 subjects. Sequencing was carried out using PBMCs. The receptor's source is a woman aged 18 to 35 in good health and CMV-seropositive.

The DNA is as follows: TGTGCCAGTAGTCAGGGGGCTTACGAGCAGTACTTC. This sequence encodes CASSQGAYEQYF. In this chain, TRBV19 is recombined with TRBJ2-7; 8 middle bases align to TRBD1. From the germline V gene (reference sequence), CDR1 is LNHDA and CDR2 is SQIVND. V is pruned by 5 bases and J by 4 bases, leaving 1 base of the junction without a gene match. The CDR3 runs 12 residues from the cysteine to the phenylalanine. The sequence is cut down to CDR3 DNA, 36 bases in frame from base 1.